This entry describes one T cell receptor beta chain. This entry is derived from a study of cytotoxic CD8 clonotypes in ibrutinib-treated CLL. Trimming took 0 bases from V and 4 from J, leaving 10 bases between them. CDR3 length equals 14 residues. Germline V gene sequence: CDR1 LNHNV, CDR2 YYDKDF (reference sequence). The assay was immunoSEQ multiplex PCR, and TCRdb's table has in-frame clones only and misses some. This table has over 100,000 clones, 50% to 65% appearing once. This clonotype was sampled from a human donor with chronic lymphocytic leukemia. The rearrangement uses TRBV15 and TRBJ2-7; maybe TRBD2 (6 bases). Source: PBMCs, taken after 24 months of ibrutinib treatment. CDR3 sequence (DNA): TGTGCCACCAGCAGAGAATTTCGGGGGTACGAGCAGTACTTC. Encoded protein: CATSREFRGYEQYF. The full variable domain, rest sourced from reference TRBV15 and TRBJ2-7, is DAMVIQNPRYQVTQFGKPVTLSCSQTLNHNVMYWYQQKSSQAPKLLFHYYDKDFNNEADTPDNFQSRRPNTSFCFLDIRSPGLGDTAMYLCATSREFRGYEQYFGPGTRLTVT.